The 4 T cell receptor beta chains presented below share a single source sample, sequenced in a study of lung T cells in sarcoidosis with Löfgren's syndrome. TCRdb re-called the reads through MiXCR, storing one row per CDR3 protein. The sample lists 15,000 to 20,000 distinct CDR3 sequences; about 20% were seen once. The sequenced material came from CD4+ T cells from PBMCs. These receptors were taken from a human donor with sarcoidosis (Löfgren's syndrome or another form), or a control subject (not recorded which).

Sample share makes this clonotype medium-sized. The CDR3 DNA reads TGTGCCAGCAGCCCGGGGGTGACAGACAATCAGCCCCAGCATTTT. As protein: CASSPGVTDNQPQHF. This sequence joins TRBV6-1 and TRBJ1-5; tentatively, D is TRBD1 (5 bases). The CDR3 loop spans 15 amino acids. Germline V CDR1 and CDR2: MNHNS, SASEGT. The V end lost 6 bases, the J end lost 3 bases, and 15 bases lay between the germline ends.

This clonotype was observed a few times. The chain combines TRBV5-1 with TRBJ1-1; 7 nucleotides line up with TRBD1. The CDR3 covers 14 residues. With V trimmed by 1 base and J by 9 bases, 9 bases remained unmatched. Germline V gene lookup returns CDR1 SGHRS and CDR2 YFSETQ. CDR3 residues: CASSLSGGTEKAFF. The DNA of the CDR3 is TGCGCCAGCAGCTTGTCAGGGGGGACAGAAAAAGCTTTCTTT.

In the case of this clonotype: A much larger clone sits a single nucleotide away, making a read error possible. This sequence joins TRBV19 and TRBJ2-2; no definite D call. Germline V gene sequence: CDR1 LNHDA, CDR2 SQIVND (reference sequence). The CDR3 is 15 residues long. V was cut by 2 bases and J by 6 bases, with 13 bases left in between. DNA for the CDR3: TGTGCCAGTAGTATACCGGACGGATACGCCGGGGAGCTGTTTTTT. Amino acid sequence: CASSIPDGYAGELFF.

The V and J genes are TRBV4-2 and TRBJ2-7, with 10 nucleotides matching TRBD1. V dropped 3 bases and J dropped 5; count of bases not matched to a gene: 7. CDR3 length: 15 amino acids. The germline V gene has CDR1 LGHNA and CDR2 YNFKEQ. CDR3 residues: CASSQPGQGGHEQYF. CDR3 DNA: TGTGCCAGCAGCCAGCCCGGACAGGGGGGCCACGAGCAGTACTTC.